The rows below give T cell receptor beta chains drawn from one sample of a study of blood T cells in healthy people across ages. A single record per CDR3 protein comes from TCRdb applying MiXCR to the 5' RACE reads. This table has roughly 800,000 distinct CDR3 sequences, roughly 25% appearing once. The sample was also reused in another study, on T cells of mothers and their children.

The source material was blood. Receptors were obtained from a boy younger than 18 in good health. Each CDR3 is given with its conserved first and last residue.

v_call,cdr3_aa
TRBV9,CASSSLATQETQYF
TRBV6-1,CASSVQGGKGNTIYF
TRBV7-9,CASTPKAGGGFNEQFF
TRBV5-1,CASSVGNSVQETQYF
TRBV14,CASSPRTLGDNEQFF
TRBV7-2,CASSSGQGAYYEQYF
TRBV27,CASSLSWGSGVNYGYTF
TRBV4-1,CASSHLDEVNIQYF
TRBV28,CASSLLGGGLTETQYF
TRBV7-9,CASSRWGQGVTTGANVLTF
TRBV6-1,CASSTSSGRRADTQYF
TRBV4-2,CASEGANGEQYF
TRBV18,CASSPDRGGYTEAFF
TRBV20-1,CSAVAGPDTQYF
TRBV20-1,CSASEEREANQPQHF
TRBV4-2,CASSPGLAPLSEQYF
TRBV27,CASSRGTSGGKETQYF
TRBV9,CASRGGDGYGYTF
TRBV18,CASSTERNTEAFF
TRBV6-5,CASSRRGEGYTF
TRBV11-2,CASSLDPGTSGEQFF
TRBV7-2,CASSLGSWGLIEQYF
TRBV6-5,CATQEAGANYNEQFF
TRBV18,CASSPTGYSQGTIYF
TRBV6-5,CASSSPDSYEQYF
TRBV21-1,CASSSRQGNGANVLTF
TRBV3-1,CASSSERGGGESNEQFF